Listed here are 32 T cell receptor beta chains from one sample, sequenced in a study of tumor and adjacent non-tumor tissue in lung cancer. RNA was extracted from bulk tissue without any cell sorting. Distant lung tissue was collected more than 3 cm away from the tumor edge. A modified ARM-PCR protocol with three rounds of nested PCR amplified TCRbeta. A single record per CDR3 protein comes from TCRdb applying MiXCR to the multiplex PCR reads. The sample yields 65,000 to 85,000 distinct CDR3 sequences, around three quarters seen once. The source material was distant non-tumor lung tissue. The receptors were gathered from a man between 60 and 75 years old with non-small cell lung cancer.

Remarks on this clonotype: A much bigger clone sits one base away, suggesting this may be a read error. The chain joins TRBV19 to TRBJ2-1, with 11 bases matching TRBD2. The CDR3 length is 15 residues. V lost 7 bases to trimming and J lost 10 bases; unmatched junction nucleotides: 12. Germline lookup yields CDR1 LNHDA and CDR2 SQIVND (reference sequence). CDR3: CASNAIAGGPSEQFF. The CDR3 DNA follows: TGTGCCAGTAATGCTATAGCGGGAGGGCCATCCGAGCAGTTCTTC.

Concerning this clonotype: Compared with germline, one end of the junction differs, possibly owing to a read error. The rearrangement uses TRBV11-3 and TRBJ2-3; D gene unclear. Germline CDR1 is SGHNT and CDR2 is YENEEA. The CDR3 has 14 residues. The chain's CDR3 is CASNLDLHTYTQYF. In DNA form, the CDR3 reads TGTGCCAGCAACTTAGATCTACACACATATACGCAGTATTTT. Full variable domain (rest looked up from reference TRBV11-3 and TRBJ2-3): EAGVVQSPRYKIIEKKQPVAFWCNPISGHNTLYWYLQNLGQGPELLIRYENEEAVDDSQLPKDRFSAERLKGVDSTLKIQPAELGDSAVYLCASNLDLHTYTQYFGPGTRLTVL.

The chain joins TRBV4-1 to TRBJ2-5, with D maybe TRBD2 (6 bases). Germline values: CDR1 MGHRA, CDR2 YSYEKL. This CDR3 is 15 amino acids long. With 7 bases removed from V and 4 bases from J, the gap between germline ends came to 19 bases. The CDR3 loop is CASNQAHQGGETQYF. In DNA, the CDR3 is TGCGCCAGCAACCAGGCCCACCAGGGAGGAGAGACCCAGTACTTC.

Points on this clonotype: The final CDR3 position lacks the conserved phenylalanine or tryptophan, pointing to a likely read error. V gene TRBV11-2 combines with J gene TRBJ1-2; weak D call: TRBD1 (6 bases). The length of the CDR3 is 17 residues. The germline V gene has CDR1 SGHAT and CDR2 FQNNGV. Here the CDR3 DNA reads TGTGCCAACAGCTTAGGGGGAAATTGGGCAGGACTGACGGGCTACACCCTC. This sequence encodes CANSLGGNWAGLTGYTL.

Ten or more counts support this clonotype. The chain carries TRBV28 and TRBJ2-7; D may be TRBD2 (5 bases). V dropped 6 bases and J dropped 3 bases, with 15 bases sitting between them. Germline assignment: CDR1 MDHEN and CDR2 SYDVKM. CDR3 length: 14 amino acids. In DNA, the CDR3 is TGTGCCAGCAGCCCCAGCGGTAGCCTCTACGAGCAGTACTTC. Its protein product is CASSPSGSLYEQYF.

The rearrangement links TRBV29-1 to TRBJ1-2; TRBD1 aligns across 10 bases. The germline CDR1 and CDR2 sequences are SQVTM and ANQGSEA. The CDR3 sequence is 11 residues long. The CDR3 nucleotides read TGCAGTGGGACAGGGGACTGTGGCTACACCTTC. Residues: CSGTGDCGYTF.

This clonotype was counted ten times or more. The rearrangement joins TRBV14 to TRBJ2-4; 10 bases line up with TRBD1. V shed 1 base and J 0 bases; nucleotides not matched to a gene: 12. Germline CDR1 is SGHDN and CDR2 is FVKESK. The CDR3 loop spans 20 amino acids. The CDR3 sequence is CASSQVSLPGQGRAKNIQYF. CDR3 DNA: TGTGCCAGCAGCCAAGTCTCCCTACCGGGACAGGGGAGAGCCAAAAACATTCAGTACTTC.

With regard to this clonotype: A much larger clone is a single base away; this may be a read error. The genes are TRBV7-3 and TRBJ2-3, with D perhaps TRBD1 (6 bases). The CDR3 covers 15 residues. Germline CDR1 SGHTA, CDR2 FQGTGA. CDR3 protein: CTSSPHDRTTDTQYF. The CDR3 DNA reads TGTACCAGCAGCCCCCACGACAGGACAACAGATACGCAGTATTTT. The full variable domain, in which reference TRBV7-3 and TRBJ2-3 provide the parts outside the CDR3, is GAGVSQTPSNKVTEKGKYVELRCDPISGHTALYWYRQSLGQGPEFLIYFQGTGAADDSGLPNDRFFAVRPEGSVSTLKIQRTERGDSAVYLCTSSPHDRTTDTQYFGPGTRLTVL.

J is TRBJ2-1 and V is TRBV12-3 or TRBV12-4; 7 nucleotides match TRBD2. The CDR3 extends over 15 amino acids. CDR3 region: CNNTFPQRDHNEQFF. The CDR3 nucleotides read TGTAACAACACTTTCCCTCAGCGGGACCACAATGAGCAGTTCTTC.

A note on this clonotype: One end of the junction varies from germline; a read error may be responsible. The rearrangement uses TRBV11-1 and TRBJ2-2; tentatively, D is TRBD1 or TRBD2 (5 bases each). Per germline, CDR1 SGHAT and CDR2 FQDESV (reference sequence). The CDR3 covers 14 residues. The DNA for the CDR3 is TGTACCAGTAGCTATACTAGTGGCGTCGGGGACCTGTTTTTT. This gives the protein CTSSYTSGVGDLFF.

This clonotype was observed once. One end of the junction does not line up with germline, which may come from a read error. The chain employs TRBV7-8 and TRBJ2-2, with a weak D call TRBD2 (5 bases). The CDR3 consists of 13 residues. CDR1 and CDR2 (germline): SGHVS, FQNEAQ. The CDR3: CASSVKNIGELLF. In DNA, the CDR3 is TGTGCCAGCAGCGTCAAGAACATCGGGGAGCTGTTATTC. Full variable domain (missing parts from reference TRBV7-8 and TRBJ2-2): GAGVSQSPRYKVAKRGQDVALRCDPISGHVSLFWYQQALGQGPEFLTYFQNEAQLDKSGLPSDRFFAERPEGSVSTLKIQRTQQEDSAVYLCASSVKNIGELLFGEGSRLTVL.

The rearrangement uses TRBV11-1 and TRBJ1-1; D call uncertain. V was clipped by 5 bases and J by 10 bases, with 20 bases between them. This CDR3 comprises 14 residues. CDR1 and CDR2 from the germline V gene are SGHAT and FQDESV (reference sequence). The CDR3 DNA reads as TGTGCCAGCAGCCTGGTAATAGGCTTGGTTGGAGCTTTCTTT. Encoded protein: CASSLVIGLVGAFF.

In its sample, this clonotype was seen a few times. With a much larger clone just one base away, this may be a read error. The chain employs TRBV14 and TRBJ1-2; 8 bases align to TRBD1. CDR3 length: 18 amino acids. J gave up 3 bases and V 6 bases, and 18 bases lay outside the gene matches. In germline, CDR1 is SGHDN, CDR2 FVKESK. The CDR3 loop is CASSRRQGARVNDYGYTF. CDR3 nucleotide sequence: TGTGCCAGCAGTCGGAGGCAGGGGGCGCGAGTAAATGACTATGGCTACACCTTC. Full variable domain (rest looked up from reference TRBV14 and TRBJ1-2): EAGVTQFPSHSVIEKGQTVTLRCDPISGHDNLYWYRRVMGKEIKFLLHFVKESKQDESGMPNNRFLAERTGGTYSTLKVQPAELEDSGVYFCASSRRQGARVNDYGYTFGSGTRLTVV.

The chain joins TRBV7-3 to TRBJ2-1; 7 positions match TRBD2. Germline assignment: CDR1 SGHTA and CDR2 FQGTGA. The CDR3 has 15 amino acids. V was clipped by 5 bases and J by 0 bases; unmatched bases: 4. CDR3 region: CASSHCGSSYNEQFF. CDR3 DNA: TGTGCCAGCAGCCATTGCGGGAGCTCCTACAATGAGCAGTTCTTC.

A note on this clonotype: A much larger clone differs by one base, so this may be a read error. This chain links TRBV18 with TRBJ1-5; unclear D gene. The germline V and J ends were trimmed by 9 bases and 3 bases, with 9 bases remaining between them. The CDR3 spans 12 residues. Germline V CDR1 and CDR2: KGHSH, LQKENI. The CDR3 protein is CARSLYNQPQHF. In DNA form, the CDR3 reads TGTGCCAGATCATTGTACAATCAGCCCCAGCATTTT.

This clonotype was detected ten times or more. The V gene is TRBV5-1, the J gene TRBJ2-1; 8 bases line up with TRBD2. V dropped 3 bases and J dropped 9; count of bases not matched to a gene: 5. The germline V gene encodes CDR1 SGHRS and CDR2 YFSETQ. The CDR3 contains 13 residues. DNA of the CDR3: TGCGCCAGCAGCTCTCATAGCGGGGCTGAGCAGTTCTTC. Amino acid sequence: CASSSHSGAEQFF. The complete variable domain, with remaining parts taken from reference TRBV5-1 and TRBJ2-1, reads KAGVTQTPRYLIKTRGQQVTLSCSPISGHRSVSWYQQTPGQGLQFLFEYFSETQRNKGNFPGRFSGRQFSNSRSEMNVSTLELGDSALYLCASSSHSGAEQFFGPGTRLTVL.

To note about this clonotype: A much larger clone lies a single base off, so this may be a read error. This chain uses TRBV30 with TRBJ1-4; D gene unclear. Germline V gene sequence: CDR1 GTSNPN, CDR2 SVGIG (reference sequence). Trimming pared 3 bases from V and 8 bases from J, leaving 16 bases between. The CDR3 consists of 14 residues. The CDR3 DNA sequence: TGTGCCTGGAGACCTACTACAGTGGCGGAAAAACTGTTTTTT. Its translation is CAWRPTTVAEKLFF.

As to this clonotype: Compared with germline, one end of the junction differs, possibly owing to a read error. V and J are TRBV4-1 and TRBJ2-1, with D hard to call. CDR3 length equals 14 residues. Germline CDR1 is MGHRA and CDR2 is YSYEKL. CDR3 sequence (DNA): TGCGCTAGCAGCCAAGAACGCAACTACAATGAGCAATCCTTC. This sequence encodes CASSQERNYNEQSF.

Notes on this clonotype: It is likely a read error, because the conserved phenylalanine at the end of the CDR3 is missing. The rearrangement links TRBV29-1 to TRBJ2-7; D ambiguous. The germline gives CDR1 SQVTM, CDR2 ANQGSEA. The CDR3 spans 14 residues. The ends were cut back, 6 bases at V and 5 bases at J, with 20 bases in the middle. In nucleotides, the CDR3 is TGCAGCGTCGCCCTTGGCGCGATCTCGCACGAGCAGTACATC. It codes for CSVALGAISHEQYI.

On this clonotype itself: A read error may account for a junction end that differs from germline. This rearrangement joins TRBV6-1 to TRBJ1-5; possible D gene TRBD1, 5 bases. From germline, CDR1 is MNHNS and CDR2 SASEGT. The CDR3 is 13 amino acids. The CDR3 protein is CASSAEGYQLQHF. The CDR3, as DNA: TGTGCCAGCAGTGCGGAGGGGTATCAGCTCCAGCATTTT.

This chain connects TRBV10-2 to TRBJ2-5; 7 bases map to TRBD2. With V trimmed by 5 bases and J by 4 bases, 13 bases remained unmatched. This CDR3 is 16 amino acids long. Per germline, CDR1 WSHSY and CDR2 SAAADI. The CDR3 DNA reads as TGCGCCAGCAGTACCTATTTAGTGGGAGGGCCAGAGACCCAGTACTTC. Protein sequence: CASSTYLVGGPETQYF.

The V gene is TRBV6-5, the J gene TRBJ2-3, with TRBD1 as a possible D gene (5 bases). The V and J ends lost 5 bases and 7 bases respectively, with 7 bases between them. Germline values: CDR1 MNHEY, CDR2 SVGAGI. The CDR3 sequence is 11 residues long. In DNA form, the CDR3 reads TGTGCCAGCAGTGGGGCGTATACGCAGTATTTT. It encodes CASSGAYTQYF.

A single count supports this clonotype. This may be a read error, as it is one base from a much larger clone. In DNA, the CDR3 is TGTGCCAGCAGCCCCCCGGATGGTTCAGGGAGTCAGCCCCAGCATTTT. Amino acid sequence: CASSPPDGSGSQPQHF. The J gene is TRBJ1-5, the V gene TRBV2; a weak D match, TRBD1 (5 bases). From germline, CDR1 is SNHLY and CDR2 FYNNEI. The V end lost 6 bases, the J end lost 6 bases, and 21 bases lay between the germline ends. This CDR3 has 16 amino acids.

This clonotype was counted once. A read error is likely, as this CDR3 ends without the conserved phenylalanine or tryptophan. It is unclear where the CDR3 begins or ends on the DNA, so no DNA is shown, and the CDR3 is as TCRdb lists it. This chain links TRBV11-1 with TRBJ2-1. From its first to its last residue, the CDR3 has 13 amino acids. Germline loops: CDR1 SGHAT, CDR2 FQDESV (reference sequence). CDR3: CASGEGYGNEQFI.

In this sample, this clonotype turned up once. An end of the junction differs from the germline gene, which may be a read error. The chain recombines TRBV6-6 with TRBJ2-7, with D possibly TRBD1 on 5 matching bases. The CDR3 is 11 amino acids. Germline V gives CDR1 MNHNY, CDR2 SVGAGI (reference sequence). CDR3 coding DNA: TGTGCCAGCAGCGACAGTTACGAGCACTACTTC. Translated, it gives CASSDSYEHYF.

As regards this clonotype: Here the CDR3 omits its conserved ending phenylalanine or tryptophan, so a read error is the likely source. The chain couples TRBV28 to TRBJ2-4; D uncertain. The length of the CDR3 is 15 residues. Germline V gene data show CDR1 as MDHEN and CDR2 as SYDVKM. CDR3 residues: CFCSLYPLAKNIQYL. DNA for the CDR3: TGTTTCTGCAGTTTATACCCCCTAGCCAAAAACATTCAGTACTTA.

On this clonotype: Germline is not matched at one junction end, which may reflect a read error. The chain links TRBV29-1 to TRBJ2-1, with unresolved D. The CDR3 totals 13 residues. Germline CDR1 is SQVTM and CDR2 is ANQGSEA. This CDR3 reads CSAPGSLDDERFF. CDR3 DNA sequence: TGCAGCGCACCCGGGTCGTTGGATGATGAGCGGTTCTTC.

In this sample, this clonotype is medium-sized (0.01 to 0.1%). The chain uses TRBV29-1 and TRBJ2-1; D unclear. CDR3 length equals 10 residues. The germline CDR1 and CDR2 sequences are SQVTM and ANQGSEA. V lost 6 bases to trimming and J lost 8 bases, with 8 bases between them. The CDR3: CSVLADEQFF. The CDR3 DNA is TGCAGCGTGTTAGCAGATGAGCAGTTCTTC.

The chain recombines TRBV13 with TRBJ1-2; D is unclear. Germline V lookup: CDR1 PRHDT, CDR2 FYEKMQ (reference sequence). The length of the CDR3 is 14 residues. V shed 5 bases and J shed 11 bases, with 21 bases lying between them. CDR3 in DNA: TGTGCCAGCAGCCCCCGGGGAGAGAACTATGCTTACACCTTC. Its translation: CASSPRGENYAYTF.

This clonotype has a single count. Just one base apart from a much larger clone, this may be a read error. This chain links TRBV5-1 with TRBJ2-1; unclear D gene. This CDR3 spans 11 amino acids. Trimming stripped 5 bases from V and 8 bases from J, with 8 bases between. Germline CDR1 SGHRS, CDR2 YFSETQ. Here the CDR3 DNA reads TGCGCCAGCAGGCGGCAGTATGAGCAGTTCTTC. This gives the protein CASRRQYEQFF.

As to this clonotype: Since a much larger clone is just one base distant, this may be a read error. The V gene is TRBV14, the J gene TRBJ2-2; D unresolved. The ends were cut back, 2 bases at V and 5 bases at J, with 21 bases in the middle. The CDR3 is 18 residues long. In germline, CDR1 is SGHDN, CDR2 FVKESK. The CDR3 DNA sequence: TGTGCCAGCAGCCAAAACTCGACTGCCTTTTGGGGAACCGGGGAGCTGTTTTTT. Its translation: CASSQNSTAFWGTGELFF.

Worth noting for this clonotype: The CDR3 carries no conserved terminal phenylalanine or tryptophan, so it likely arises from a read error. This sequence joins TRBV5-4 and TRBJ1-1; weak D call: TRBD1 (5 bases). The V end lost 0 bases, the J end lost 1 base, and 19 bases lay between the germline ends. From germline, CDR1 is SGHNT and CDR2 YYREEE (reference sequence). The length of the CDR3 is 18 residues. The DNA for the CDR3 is TGTGCCAGCAGCTTGGAGGGTGGGGCCTTAGCTGCGAACACTGAAGCTTTCCTT. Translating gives CASSLEGGALAANTEAFL.